These T cell receptor beta chains were read from a single sample in a study of PD-1 blockade in classical Hodgkin lymphoma. Some clones are missing from TCRdb's copy, which holds only in-frame ones; the method was immunoSEQ multiplex PCR. This sample has tens of thousands of clones, with roughly nine tenths found just once. Sequencing was performed on peripheral blood mononuclear cells (PBMCs), taken at baseline. All receptors come from a human donor with classical Hodgkin lymphoma. Both conserved end residues are part of each CDR3. D genes are given only for firm matches. A row's size may be missing; if present it is once, few, many or a size class.

clone_size	v_call	d_call	j_call	cdr3_aa	cdr3_nt
.	TRBV28	TRBD2	TRBJ2-7	CASSPSGTSGGARDEQYF	TGTGCCAGCAGTCCCTCGGGGACTAGCGGGGGGGCCAGGGACGAGCAGTACTTC
.	TRBV6-1	.	TRBJ1-2	CASSERPGAHYGYTF	TGTGCCAGCAGTGAACGTCCCGGGGCCCACTATGGCTACACCTTC
few	TRBV13	.	TRBJ1-4	CASSLGGIGEKLFF	TGTGCCAGCAGCTTAGGCGGGATTGGTGAAAAACTGTTTTTT
.	TRBV10-3	.	TRBJ1-4	CAISVGTNEKLFF	TGTGCCATCAGTGTTGGTACTAATGAAAAACTGTTTTTT
.	TRBV13	.	TRBJ2-7	CASSLGGLLAYEQYF	TGTGCCAGCAGCTTAGGGGGGTTGTTGGCCTACGAGCAGTACTTC
few	TRBV5-1	.	TRBJ1-6	CASSDFWDGYNSPLHF	TGCGCCAGCAGCGATTTTTGGGACGGCTATAATTCACCCCTCCACTTT
.	TRBV7-8	TRBD1	TRBJ2-1	CASSYRQGRDEQFF	TGTGCCAGCAGCTACCGACAGGGAAGGGATGAGCAGTTCTTC
few	TRBV7-2	.	TRBJ1-2	CASSRTVGGSYGYTF	TGTGCCAGCAGCCGGACAGTAGGGGGTTCCTATGGCTACACCTTC
few	TRBV2	TRBD1	TRBJ1-6	CASTRNRGGNSPLHF	TGTGCCAGCACCCGAAACAGGGGAGGCAATTCACCCCTCCACTTT
.	TRBV11-2	.	TRBJ1-4	CASSHGSHALLEKLFF	TGTGCCAGCAGCCACGGGTCCCACGCCCTTCTGGAAAAACTGTTTTTT
.	TRBV2	.	TRBJ2-1	CASSEAGFGGSLGLF	TGTGCCAGCAGTGAAGCGGGGTTTGGGGGCTCCCTTGGCCTCTTC
.	TRBV28	.	TRBJ1-4	CASSSFLTAKRGATNEKLFF	TGTGCCAGCAGTTCGTTTTTGACGGCAAAGAGGGGTGCAACTAATGAAAAACTGTTTTTT
few	TRBV7-2	.	TRBJ1-5	CASSAQGLSQPQHF	TGTGCCAGCAGCGCACAGGGTCTAAGCCAGCCCCAGCATTTT
.	TRBV2	.	TRBJ2-7	CASRAEVEQYF	TGTGCCAGCAGGGCGGAGGTCGAGCAGTACTTC
.	TRBV5-1	TRBD2	TRBJ2-1	CASSLGRTSGYNEQFF	TGCGCCAGCAGCTTGGGCCGGACTAGCGGATACAATGAGCAGTTCTTC
.	TRBV2	TRBD1	TRBJ2-1	CASGGTGGSSYNEQFF	TGTGCCAGCGGGGGGACAGGGGGATCTTCATACAATGAGCAGTTCTTC
.	TRBV18	TRBD1	TRBJ1-1	CASSPSTGTYDTEAFF	TGTGCCAGCTCACCATCGACAGGGACCTATGACACTGAAGCTTTCTTT
.	TRBV27	TRBD2	TRBJ2-2	CASSGLASNTGELFF	TGTGCCAGCTCTGGACTAGCGTCGAACACCGGGGAGCTGTTTTTT
.	TRBV7-9	.	TRBJ1-5	CASSQGIGNQPQHF	TGTGCCAGCAGCCAAGGGATCGGCAATCAGCCCCAGCATTTT
.	TRBV7-8	.	TRBJ2-5	CASSWPVEQETQYF	TGTGCCAGCAGCTGGCCCGTCGAGCAGGAGACCCAGTACTTC
once	TRBV7-9	.	TRBJ2-2	CASSFRNTGELFF	TGTGCCAGCAGCTTCAGGAACACCGGGGAGCTGTTTTTT
.	TRBV28	TRBD1	TRBJ2-1	CASTRAGTGTASEQFF	TGTGCCAGCACAAGAGCCGGGACAGGGACGGCGAGTGAGCAGTTCTTC
.	TRBV6-1	TRBD1	TRBJ2-3	CASSEDRGRGTDTQYF	TGTGCCAGCAGTGAAGACAGGGGGCGCGGCACAGATACGCAGTATTTT
once	TRBV6-5	.	TRBJ2-1	CASGQGGEQFF	TGTGCCAGCGGGCAGGGTGGGGAGCAGTTCTTC
.	TRBV12-5	.	TRBJ2-1	CASGAFPVNEQFF	TGTGCTAGTGGTGCCTTCCCTGTAAATGAGCAGTTCTTC
.	TRBV5-1	TRBD1	TRBJ2-3	CASSVTGGDVDTQYF	TGCGCCAGCAGCGTGACAGGGGGGGATGTAGATACGCAGTATTTT
.	TRBV11-1	TRBD2	TRBJ2-5	CASSIGLAGETQYF	TGTGCCAGCAGCATCGGACTAGCGGGAGAGACCCAGTACTTC
.	TRBV13	.	TRBJ2-7	CASSLQGNEQYF	TGTGCCAGCAGCTTACAGGGTAACGAGCAGTACTTC
few	TRBV4-2	.	TRBJ1-3	CASSQISGNTIYF	TGTGCCAGCAGCCAAATCTCTGGAAACACCATATATTTT
.	TRBV28	.	TRBJ1-1	CASSFRGLSGTEAFF	TGTGCCAGCAGTTTCAGGGGCTTATCGGGCACTGAAGCTTTCTTT
once	TRBV29-1	.	TRBJ1-3	CSVSRGNSGNTIYF	TGCAGCGTTTCCAGGGGAAACTCTGGAAACACCATATATTTT
.	TRBV7-9	.	TRBJ2-5	CASTDTVAGTQETQYF	TGTGCCAGCACAGATACGGTGGCGGGAACTCAAGAGACCCAGTACTTC
.	TRBV6-1	.	TRBJ1-5	CASSGTAQRNQPQHF	TGTGCCAGCAGTGGCACAGCGCAACGTAATCAGCCCCAGCATTTT
once	TRBV11-2	TRBD1	TRBJ2-7	CASTRPGTGSYEQYF	TGTGCCAGCACCCGACCAGGGACAGGGAGCTACGAGCAGTACTTC
.	TRBV5-1	.	TRBJ1-6	CASSLDAYNSPLHF	TGCGCCAGCAGCTTGGACGCCTATAATTCACCCCTCCACTTT
.	TRBV4-1	.	TRBJ2-7	CASSQGVGGTGEQYF	TGCGCCAGCAGCCAGGGAGTAGGCGGGACCGGCGAGCAGTACTTC
.	TRBV4-2	TRBD2	TRBJ2-5	CASSQAGLAETQYF	TGTGCCAGCAGCCAAGCGGGACTAGCGGAGACCCAGTACTTC
.	TRBV18	.	TRBJ2-5	CASSPPHRTSWETQYF	TGTGCCAGCTCACCACCCCACCGAACTAGTTGGGAGACCCAGTACTTC
.	TRBV7-2	TRBD2	TRBJ2-5	CASSLLAGDRRKTQYF	TGTGCCAGCAGCTTATTGGCGGGGGATCGGCGAAAGACCCAGTACTTC
.	TRBV5-4	.	TRBJ2-5	CASSSGPKEQETQYF	TGTGCCAGCAGCTCCGGACCCAAAGAACAAGAGACCCAGTACTTC
.	TRBV28	.	TRBJ1-2	CASSLNGRTNYGYTF	TGTGCCAGCAGTTTAAACGGGAGGACTAACTATGGCTACACCTTC
.	TRBV5-4	TRBD2	TRBJ2-1	CASSLGYSGSFYNEQFF	TGTGCCAGCAGCTTGGGGTATAGCGGGAGTTTCTACAATGAGCAGTTCTTC
medium-sized	TRBV5-1	TRBD2	TRBJ2-3	CASSLYGGAGDTQYF	TGCGCCAGCAGCTTGTACGGGGGGGCCGGAGATACGCAGTATTTT
.	TRBV25-1	TRBD2	TRBJ2-4	CASSGTRGGRDIQYF	TGTGCCAGCAGTGGGACTCGGGGGGGCCGGGACATTCAGTACTTC
.	TRBV6-5	TRBD1	TRBJ1-6	CASSRTGTGDSPLHF	TGTGCCAGCAGCCGGACAGGGACAGGGGATTCACCCCTCCACTTT